The next 25 T cell receptor beta chains were all read from a single sample in a study of cytomegalovirus exposure and HLA in healthy donors. Sequencing used immunoSEQ multiplex PCR; TCRdb keeps in-frame clones, though not all of them. The sample contains more than 250,000 clones, about 90% of which appear only once. The sample consisted of PBMCs. The receptor set was obtained from a woman younger than 45 in good health and CMV-seropositive.

In this sample, this clone turned up once. This chain connects TRBV30 to TRBJ2-7; D is possibly TRBD1 or TRBD2 (6 bases each). Germline V gene sequence: CDR1 GTSNPN, CDR2 SVGIG (reference sequence). This CDR3 region has 14 residues. Trimming stripped 5 bases from V and 6 bases from J, with 20 bases between. In DNA form, the CDR3 reads TGTGCCTGGGGAGGGGGGCGCGTCAAGGGCGAGCAGTACTTC. Amino acids: CAWGGGRVKGEQYF.

The chain recombines TRBV5-1 with TRBJ2-1, with a tentative D call TRBD1 (5 bases). Trimming stripped 0 bases from V and 5 bases from J, with 9 bases between. CDR3 length: 14 amino acids. Germline CDR1 is SGHRS and CDR2 is YFSETQ. The CDR3 protein is CASSLGGRDNEQFF. The CDR3 bases are TGCGCCAGCAGCTTGGGGGGCAGGGACAATGAGCAGTTCTTC.

The chain couples TRBV2 to TRBJ2-1, with D hard to call. Trimming took 5 bases from V and 0 from J, leaving 11 bases between them. This CDR3 region has 15 residues. Germline assignment: CDR1 SNHLY and CDR2 FYNNEI. The CDR3 sequence is CASSQTESSYNEQFF. Written as DNA, the CDR3 is TGTGCCAGCAGTCAGACTGAGAGCTCCTACAATGAGCAGTTCTTC.

Notes on this clone: This CDR3 is also generated by other DNA sequences in the sample. The chain recombines TRBV7-9 with TRBJ2-7, with D maybe TRBD1 (6 bases). The CDR3 spans 13 residues. V lost 0 bases to trimming and J lost 3 bases, with 6 bases between them. Germline CDR1 reads SEHNR; CDR2 reads FQNEAQ (reference sequence). In nucleotides, the CDR3 is TGTGCCAGCAGCTTAGCAGGGGGCTACGAGCAGTACTTC. Translated: CASSLAGGYEQYF.

The chain uses TRBV9 and TRBJ2-3; D remains ambiguous. The CDR3 sequence is 15 residues long. V dropped 0 bases and J dropped 0 bases, with 8 bases sitting between them. Per germline, CDR1 SGDLS and CDR2 YYNGEE. CDR3 coding DNA: TGTGCCAGCAGCGTAGGGGGTCTTAGCACAGATACGCAGTATTTT. Its translation is CASSVGGLSTDTQYF.

The rearrangement joins TRBV5-4 to TRBJ1-3, with 10 bases fitting TRBD1. Looked up from germline, CDR1 is SGHNT and CDR2 is YYREEE (reference sequence). The J segment lost 0 bases and the V segment lost 5 bases, leaving 14 bases of the junction unmatched. The CDR3 is made up of 19 amino acids. The CDR3 protein is CASRPRDGQGVYSGNTIYF. The DNA for the CDR3 is TGTGCCAGCAGGCCAAGGGACGGACAGGGGGTTTACTCTGGAAACACCATATATTTT.

This chain joins TRBV16 and TRBJ2-6; no clear D gene. This CDR3 is 15 amino acids long. The germline V gene has CDR1 KGHSY and CDR2 FQNENV. With 3 bases removed from V and 1 base from J, the gap between germline ends came to 7 bases. CDR3 DNA sequence: TGTGCCAGCAGCCAGCCAGGTTCTGGGGCCAACGTCCTGACTTTC. It encodes CASSQPGSGANVLTF.

V gene TRBV11-3 combines with J gene TRBJ2-7; tentative D call: TRBD2 (5 bases). There are 16 residues in the CDR3. CDR1 and CDR2 (germline): SGHNT, YENEEA. Between the trimmed V and J ends, which lost 10 bases and 2 bases, there was a span of 24 bases. The CDR3 here is CANSPKREATAYEQYF. CDR3 bases: TGTGCCAACTCCCCGAAGAGGGAAGCTACCGCCTACGAGCAGTACTTC.

The rearrangement uses TRBV30 and TRBJ2-7; D possibly matches TRBD1 or TRBD2 (5 bases each). V was shortened by 4 bases and J by 3 bases, with 13 bases between the two germline ends. The CDR3 covers 13 residues. Germline values: CDR1 GTSNPN, CDR2 SVGIG (reference sequence). The chain's CDR3 is CAWKNRGLYEQYF. The CDR3 nucleotides read TGTGCCTGGAAAAATCGGGGCCTCTACGAGCAGTACTTC.

This clone was found once. The V and J genes are TRBV28 and TRBJ1-5, with D uncertain. The V gene lost 2 bases and the J gene lost 1 base, with 9 bases spanning the gap. From germline, CDR1 is MDHEN and CDR2 SYDVKM. CDR3 size: 15 residues. In nucleotides, the CDR3 is TGTGCCAGCAGTTTAGGCCTAGGGAGCAATCAGCCCCAGCATTTT. Translating gives CASSLGLGSNQPQHF.

The genes are TRBV4-2 and TRBJ1-3, with D tentatively TRBD1 (6 bases). CDR1 LGHNA and CDR2 YNFKEQ come from the germline V gene. With 6 bases removed from V and 0 bases from J, the gap between germline ends came to 12 bases. The CDR3 loop spans 15 amino acids. The CDR3 region is CASRRDRSSGNTIYF. CDR3 sequence (DNA): TGTGCCAGCAGACGCGACAGGAGCTCTGGAAACACCATATATTTT.

The rearrangement joins TRBV19 to TRBJ1-1; TRBD1 aligns across 9 bases. Germline V gene lookup returns CDR1 LNHDA and CDR2 SQIVND (reference sequence). The CDR3 length is 14 residues. V lost 5 bases and J lost 3; bases outside the gene matches: 4. The CDR3 bases are TGTGCCAGTAGTGCCGGACAGGGGTACACTGAAGCTTTCTTT. The encoded protein is CASSAGQGYTEAFF.

The V and J genes are TRBV2 and TRBJ2-7; 12 nucleotides match TRBD2. The germline V gene has CDR1 SNHLY and CDR2 FYNNEI. The CDR3 spans 20 residues. With V trimmed by 8 bases and J by 1 base, 21 bases remained unmatched. The CDR3 sequence: CASRDRVASGRAGESYEQYF. For the CDR3, the DNA is TGTGCCAGCCGAGACAGGGTAGCTAGCGGGAGGGCTGGGGAGTCCTACGAGCAGTACTTC.

The chain has TRBV7-8 and TRBJ1-4; 8 bases are a match to TRBD1. Germline V CDR1 and CDR2: SGHVS, FQNEAQ. Trimming at V came to 5 bases and at J to 0 bases, leaving 5 bases not matched to a gene. CDR3 length equals 16 residues. The CDR3 DNA reads as TGTGCCAGCAGCGCCCAGACAGGGGCAACTAATGAAAAACTGTTTTTT. It yields the protein CASSAQTGATNEKLFF.

This clone was recorded once. V and J are TRBV10-3 and TRBJ2-1; TRBD2 aligns across 7 bases. The CDR3 covers 13 residues. Germline V gene lookup returns CDR1 ENHRY and CDR2 SYGVKD. Trimming cost V 9 bases and J 5 bases; bases outside gene matches: 7. DNA of the CDR3: TGTGCCATTGCGGGAGCGGGGAACAATGAGCAGTTCTTC. Its translation: CAIAGAGNNEQFF.

J is TRBJ1-1 and V is TRBV4-3; 9 nucleotides match TRBD1. This CDR3 region has 15 residues. V dropped 1 base and J dropped 4; count of bases not matched to a gene: 4. CDR1 is LGHNA and CDR2 is YSLEER in the germline V gene. The CDR3: CASSQGDRVGTEAFF. CDR3 nucleotide sequence: TGCGCCAGCAGCCAAGGGGACAGGGTTGGCACTGAAGCTTTCTTT.

The chain employs TRBV10-3 and TRBJ1-2, with a tentative D call TRBD1 (5 bases). CDR3 size: 12 residues. The V gene's germline CDR1 is ENHRY and CDR2 SYGVKD. Trimming stripped 2 bases from V and 8 bases from J, with 9 bases between. CDR3 DNA sequence: TGTGCCATCAGTGAGGAAGACAGAGGCTACACCTTC. Translated: CAISEEDRGYTF.

J is TRBJ2-5 and V is TRBV25-1; 7 nucleotides line up with TRBD1. CDR1 MGHDK and CDR2 SYGVNS come from the germline V gene. V gave up 6 bases and J gave up 1 base; unmatched junction bases: 5. The CDR3 totals 14 residues. Here the CDR3 DNA reads TGTGCCAGCAGAGCACAGGGGATCCAAGAGACCCAGTACTTC. Translated: CASRAQGIQETQYF.

The chain joins TRBV28 to TRBJ1-4; 8 bases fit TRBD1. The CDR3 loop spans 15 amino acids. V shed 4 bases and J 5 bases; nucleotides not matched to a gene: 6. The germline V gene encodes CDR1 MDHEN and CDR2 SYDVKM. This chain's CDR3 is CASSSPTGENEKLFF. CDR3 nucleotide sequence: TGTGCCAGCAGTTCCCCGACAGGGGAGAATGAAAAACTGTTTTTT.

The chain employs TRBV28 and TRBJ2-7; either TRBD1 or TRBD2 may fit D (6 bases each). Trimming removed 3 bases from V and 2 bases from J, with 8 bases in between. The CDR3 spans 13 residues. Germline assignment: CDR1 MDHEN and CDR2 SYDVKM. The CDR3 reads CASSFGGPYEQYF. The CDR3 nucleotides read TGTGCCAGCAGTTTTGGGGGGCCCTACGAGCAGTACTTC.

This chain links TRBV7-9 with TRBJ2-7; D call uncertain. The germline V gene has CDR1 SEHNR and CDR2 FQNEAQ (reference sequence). CDR3 length equals 11 residues. Between the trimmed V and J ends, which lost 5 bases and 2 bases, there was a span of 4 bases. CDR3 DNA sequence: TGTGCCAGCAGCGGACCCTACGAGCAGTACTTC. Protein sequence: CASSGPYEQYF.

Only one count was recorded for this clone. V and J are TRBV28 and TRBJ1-4; a weak D match, TRBD1 (5 bases). Germline V lookup: CDR1 MDHEN, CDR2 SYDVKM. The CDR3 has 15 amino acids. Trimming cost V 3 bases and J 2 bases, with 10 bases left between them. The CDR3 spells CASSLWGPTNEKLFF. CDR3 bases: TGTGCCAGCAGTTTGTGGGGACCCACTAATGAAAAACTGTTTTTT.

The chain links TRBV9 to TRBJ2-5; possible D gene TRBD2, 6 bases. The V end lost 2 bases, the J end lost 5 bases, and 28 bases lay between the germline ends. The germline CDR1 and CDR2 sequences are SGDLS and YYNGEE. The CDR3 runs 19 residues. The CDR3, as DNA: TGTGCCAGCAGCGTTGGCCGGGCGGGGCTGCGTCTAGGGAAGGAGACCCAGTACTTC. This codes for CASSVGRAGLRLGKETQYF.

This chain connects TRBV6-5 to TRBJ2-7, with 10 bases aligning to TRBD1. CDR3 size: 13 residues. The germline CDR1 and CDR2 sequences are MNHEY and SVGAGI. The junction had 4 bases not matched to a gene; V was cut back by 5 bases and J by 6 bases. CDR3 loop: CASSGQGGLEQYF. The CDR3 DNA is TGTGCCAGCAGTGGACAGGGGGGGCTCGAGCAGTACTTC.

For the CDR3, the DNA is TGTGCCAGCAGCTTAGCCGGGACTAGCGGCACTAGCACAGATACGCAGTATTTT. Translated: CASSLAGTSGTSTDTQYF. The rearrangement uses TRBV7-9 and TRBJ2-3; 11 bases are a match to TRBD2. V lost 0 bases, J lost 0 bases, and 5 bases stayed unmatched. CDR1 and CDR2 from the germline V gene are SEHNR and FQNEAQ (reference sequence). The CDR3 totals 18 residues.